The clone carrying this TCR beta chain occurred once. Other DNA sequences within the sample encode an identical CDR3. This CDR3 region has 14 residues. Per germline, CDR1 KGHSH and CDR2 LQKENI. The junction had 2 bases not matched to a gene; V was cut back by 0 bases and J by 3 bases. This sample was taken from a study of shared clonotypes between healthy human individuals. As originally analysed: ImmunoSEQ supplied junction-only sequences lacking quality scores, so filtering was different. Libraries were prepared by immunoSEQ multiplex PCR; TCRdb keeps only in-frame clonotypes and omits some of them. The DNA was the basis for D and trimming; V, J and clone size are from that table. This sample carries over a million clones, around 97% of them seen once, and the ten largest clones take more than 0.9%.

Sequenced material: naive CD4+ T cells sorted from blood. The subset was: CD45RA+ positively selected. The receptor comes from a man aged 30 to 45 in good health. The chain recombines TRBV18 with TRBJ2-7, with 7 positions matching TRBD1. The CDR3 reads CASSPPGQNYEQYF. For the CDR3, the DNA is TGTGCCAGCTCACCACCGGGACAGAACTACGAGCAGTACTTC.